The 24 T cell receptor beta chains presented below share a single source sample, sequenced in a study of cytomegalovirus exposure and HLA in healthy donors. The assay was immunoSEQ multiplex PCR, and TCRdb's table has in-frame clones only and misses some. The sample shows about 220,000 clones, around 90% of them seen only once. Sample: PBMCs. These receptors all stem from a woman under 30 in good health and CMV-seronegative.

The CDR3 sequence: CASSLLTSGRGNEQFF. The DNA of the CDR3 is TGCGCCAGCAGCTTGTTGACTAGCGGGAGAGGGAATGAGCAGTTCTTC. The chain carries TRBV5-1 and TRBJ2-1; TRBD2 matches 12 bases. Trimming took 1 base from V and 7 from J; bases not matched to a gene: 6. The CDR3 has 16 residues. CDR1 and CDR2 (germline): SGHRS, YFSETQ.

The chain has TRBV6-1 and TRBJ2-1, with 15 bases matching TRBD2. Looked up from germline, CDR1 is MNHNS and CDR2 is SASEGT. The CDR3 runs to 13 residues. The CDR3 loop reads CAGGLAGGNEQFF. For the CDR3, the DNA is TGTGCGGGCGGACTAGCGGGAGGGAATGAGCAGTTCTTC.

The chain joins TRBV7-9 to TRBJ1-5; the match to TRBD1 covers 7 bases. This CDR3 is 18 amino acids long. J was trimmed by 5 bases and V by 9 bases; bases with no gene match: 22. Germline assignment: CDR1 SEHNR and CDR2 FQNEAQ (reference sequence). The CDR3 DNA is TGTGCCAGGCACAAGGGGGCAGGGGGGTGGCTTCTATATCAGCCCCAGCATTTT. Its translation: CARHKGAGGWLLYQPQHF.

Only a few counts were recorded for this clone. The CDR3 bases are TGTGCCAGCAGCATCAACCTAGCGGGAGTGAGGCCAGATACGCAGTATTTT. This codes for CASSINLAGVRPDTQYF. The chain joins TRBV7-6 to TRBJ2-3, with 10 bases that match TRBD2. Per the germline V gene, CDR1 is SGHVS and CDR2 is FNYEAQ. This CDR3 region has 17 residues. Trimming at V came to 5 bases and at J to 4 bases, leaving 12 bases not matched to a gene.

The CDR3: CASSLEGTGVYEQYF. CDR3 DNA: TGCGCCAGCAGCTTGGAGGGGACAGGGGTATACGAGCAGTACTTC. The chain links TRBV5-1 to TRBJ2-7; 10 nucleotides line up with TRBD1. This CDR3 contains 15 residues. Trimming took 0 bases from V and 4 from J; bases not matched to a gene: 4. From germline, CDR1 is SGHRS and CDR2 YFSETQ. The variable domain in full, with the rest retrieved from reference TRBV5-1 and TRBJ2-7, is KAGVTQTPRYLIKTRGQQVTLSCSPISGHRSVSWYQQTPGQGLQFLFEYFSETQRNKGNFPGRFSGRQFSNSRSEMNVSTLELGDSALYLCASSLEGTGVYEQYFGPGTRLTVT.

The rearrangement uses TRBV15 and TRBJ2-1, with D possibly being TRBD1 (5 bases). V lost 0 bases and J 8 bases, leaving 17 bases between the germline ends. Germline CDR1 LNHNV, CDR2 YYDKDF (reference sequence). The CDR3 runs to 16 residues. The CDR3 loop reads CATSRDRQGSGDEQFF. Written as DNA, the CDR3 is TGTGCCACCAGCAGAGATCGGCAGGGCAGTGGCGATGAGCAGTTCTTC.

This clone was found a few times. V and J are TRBV5-1 and TRBJ2-7; D unresolved. The CDR3 totals 13 residues. Per the germline V gene, CDR1 is SGHRS and CDR2 is YFSETQ. Between the trimmed V and J ends, which lost 0 bases and 4 bases, there was a span of 8 bases. CDR3: CASSLDLIYEQYF. CDR3 nucleotide sequence: TGCGCCAGCAGCTTGGACCTAATTTACGAGCAGTACTTC.

The rearrangement joins TRBV10-3 to TRBJ2-7; TRBD2 matches at 9 bases. This CDR3 comprises 15 residues. V lost 6 bases to trimming and J lost 2 bases; unmatched junction nucleotides: 8. Germline V gene data show CDR1 as ENHRY and CDR2 as SYGVKD. The CDR3 DNA reads as TGTGCCATCAGCCCTTCATCTAGCGGGACCTACGAGCAGTACTTC. Protein sequence: CAISPSSSGTYEQYF.

About this clone: The junction does not match germline at one end; this may be a read error. This chain connects TRBV29-1 to TRBJ1-2; 9 positions agree with TRBD1. Germline assignment: CDR1 SQVTM and CDR2 ANQGSEA. This CDR3 is built from 13 residues. CDR3 coding DNA: TGCAGCGTTAAAGACAGGGGGAACTATGGCTACACCTTC. Translated, it gives CSVKDRGNYGYTF.

V is TRBV10-3 and J is TRBJ1-1; 7 bases match TRBD1. The ends lost 10 bases at V and 1 base at J; junction bases unmatched: 3. Germline CDR1 ENHRY, CDR2 SYGVKD. This CDR3 is 12 amino acids long. The CDR3 nucleotides are TGTGCCAGTCACAGGGGGAACACTGAAGCTTTCTTT. Amino acid sequence: CASHRGNTEAFF.

The rearrangement uses TRBV30 and TRBJ2-3; 7 bases agree with TRBD1. V gave up 0 bases and J gave up 2 bases; unmatched junction bases: 8. The CDR3 totals 16 residues. Germline V gives CDR1 GTSNPN, CDR2 SVGIG (reference sequence). Here the CDR3 reads CAWSVKGGGFTDTQYF. DNA for the CDR3: TGTGCCTGGAGTGTAAAAGGGGGCGGTTTCACAGATACGCAGTATTTT.

V gene TRBV5-1 combines with J gene TRBJ1-1; 10 nucleotides agree with TRBD1. The length of the CDR3 is 15 residues. Germline assignment: CDR1 SGHRS and CDR2 YFSETQ. J was trimmed by 3 bases and V by 4 bases; bases with no gene match: 6. The CDR3 region has the DNA TGCGCCAGCAGCCTCCGGGACAGGGGTGACACTGAAGCTTTCTTT. This codes for CASSLRDRGDTEAFF.

The gene calls are TRBV18 and TRBJ2-1; 10 positions match TRBD1. The CDR3 has 15 residues. Germline values: CDR1 KGHSH, CDR2 LQKENI. Trimming at V came to 3 bases and at J to 4 bases, leaving 3 bases not matched to a gene. CDR3 bases: TGTGCCAGCTCACCGGGACAGGGGACATACAATGAGCAGTTCTTC. Protein product: CASSPGQGTYNEQFF.

The chain recombines TRBV19 with TRBJ1-5; D unclear. The CDR3 is 14 residues long. V lost 7 bases and J lost 5, with 15 bases in between. CDR1 and CDR2 from the germline V gene are LNHDA and SQIVND (reference sequence). The CDR3 region is CASTEGGDHQPQHF. For the CDR3, the DNA is TGTGCCAGTACAGAAGGCGGGGATCATCAGCCCCAGCATTTT.

This clone appeared a few times. The chain carries TRBV7-8 and TRBJ2-7; D gene unclear. Germline V gives CDR1 SGHVS, CDR2 FQNEAQ. V was clipped by 5 bases and J by 6 bases, with 17 bases between them. This CDR3 has 14 amino acids. The CDR3 spells CASSPRPSPGEQYF. CDR3 DNA sequence: TGTGCCAGCAGCCCCCGTCCCTCCCCCGGCGAGCAGTACTTC.

CDR3 sequence reads: CASSPTDMTSYEQYF. The DNA of the CDR3 is TGTGCCAGCAGTCCTACGGACATGACCTCCTACGAGCAGTACTTC. The gene calls are TRBV27 and TRBJ2-7; tentatively, D is TRBD1 (5 bases). The CDR3 runs to 15 residues. CDR1 and CDR2 (germline): MNHEY, SMNVEV (reference sequence). The V and J ends lost 5 bases and 0 bases respectively, with 14 bases between them.

The V call is TRBV19, the J call TRBJ2-7, with 10 bases identical to TRBD1. From germline, CDR1 is LNHDA and CDR2 SQIVND (reference sequence). CDR3 length: 16 residues. The J segment lost 2 bases and the V segment lost 8 bases, leaving 12 bases of the junction unmatched. The CDR3 coding sequence is TGTGCCAGTCAACGCCACTCCGGGACAGGGGCCTACGAGCAGTACTTC. Protein product: CASQRHSGTGAYEQYF.

The V call is TRBV27, the J call TRBJ2-5, with 7 bases fitting TRBD1. With 4 bases clipped from V and 0 bases from J, the junction kept 5 bases outside the gene matches. This CDR3 has 15 amino acids. CDR1 is MNHEY and CDR2 is SMNVEV in the germline V gene (reference sequence). CDR3 bases: TGTGCCAGCAGTTCCGTGGACAGGTACCAAGAGACCCAGTACTTC. Residues: CASSSVDRYQETQYF.

Here the CDR3 DNA reads TGCGCCAGCAGCTTCCCACCGTCAGGGGCATCAGAAGCTTTCTTT. Translated, it gives CASSFPPSGASEAFF. This chain uses TRBV5-1 with TRBJ1-1; weak D call: TRBD1 (6 bases). The V gene's germline CDR1 is SGHRS and CDR2 YFSETQ. CDR3 length: 15 residues. Deletions cut 2 bases from V and 8 bases from J, with 19 bases between.

The DNA of the CDR3 is TGTGCCAGCAGCTTCCGGGGGAGGGTTGAAAAACTGTTTTTT. Its translation is CASSFRGRVEKLFF. The J gene is TRBJ1-4, the V gene TRBV7-2, with TRBD1 as a possible D gene (5 bases). This CDR3 is built from 14 residues. Germline CDR1 and CDR2: SGHTA and FQGNSA. V was clipped by 3 bases and J by 7 bases, with 12 bases between them.

The rearrangement links TRBV7-8 to TRBJ2-5; 9 positions agree with TRBD2. With 7 bases clipped from V and 7 bases from J, the junction kept 13 bases outside the gene matches. The CDR3 length is 15 residues. The V gene's germline CDR1 is SGHVS and CDR2 FQNEAQ. The CDR3, as DNA: TGTGCCAGCATCGCGAGTAGCGGGAGAGGGAGGACCCAGTACTTC. Translated: CASIASSGRGRTQYF. The full variable domain, rest sourced from reference TRBV7-8 and TRBJ2-5, is GAGVSQSPRYKVAKRGQDVALRCDPISGHVSLFWYQQALGQGPEFLTYFQNEAQLDKSGLPSDRFFAERPEGSVSTLKIQRTQQEDSAVYLCASIASSGRGRTQYFGPGTRLLVL.

V usage is TRBV15 and J usage is TRBJ2-1; 9 bases fit TRBD1. J gave up 4 bases and V 7 bases, and 5 bases lay outside the gene matches. CDR1 is LNHNV and CDR2 is YYDKDF in the germline V gene (reference sequence). The CDR3 has 14 residues. In nucleotides, the CDR3 is TGTGCCACCACCCGGGACAGGGTTTACAATGAGCAGTTCTTC. Protein: CATTRDRVYNEQFF.

This clone was seen only once. One end of the junction fails to match germline, which may point to a read error. The chain has TRBV27 and TRBJ2-2; 11 nucleotides agree with TRBD2. The CDR3 runs to 15 residues. From germline, CDR1 is MNHEY and CDR2 SMNVEV (reference sequence). Here the CDR3 DNA reads TGTGCCAGCAGTCAGGGACTAGCGGTCACCGGCGAGCTGTTTTTT. It translates to CASSQGLAVTGELFF.

J is TRBJ1-1 and V is TRBV30; 8 nucleotides line up with TRBD1. Germline V gene data show CDR1 as GTSNPN and CDR2 as SVGIG (reference sequence). This CDR3 spans 13 amino acids. Trimming took 0 bases from V and 4 from J; bases not matched to a gene: 1. In nucleotides, the CDR3 is TGTGCCTGGAGTGTAGACAGGGGCACTGAAGCTTTCTTT. Translation: CAWSVDRGTEAFF.